This T cell receptor beta chain was captured in a study of OX40 agonist ivuxolimab in advanced cancers. Trimming left V 5 bases short and J 5 bases short, with 15 bases between. Germline CDR1 reads SEHNR; CDR2 reads FQNEAQ (reference sequence). The CDR3 length is 15 residues. Only in-frame clones appear in the TCRdb table, and some are missing; sequencing was by immunoSEQ multiplex PCR. The sample lists 55,000 to 70,000 clones; about 86% were seen once. The origin of this receptor is an adult with an advanced solid tumor such as melanoma, head and neck, liver or kidney cancer. The source was CD4+ or CD8+ T cells sorted from blood, collected in a trial of the OX40 agonist ivuxolimab. The V and J genes are TRBV7-9 and TRBJ1-4, with D tentatively TRBD1 (6 bases). The CDR3 is CASSVGGGLNEKLFF. The CDR3 DNA reads TGTGCCAGCAGCGTCGGGGGGGGGCTGAATGAAAAACTGTTTTTT.